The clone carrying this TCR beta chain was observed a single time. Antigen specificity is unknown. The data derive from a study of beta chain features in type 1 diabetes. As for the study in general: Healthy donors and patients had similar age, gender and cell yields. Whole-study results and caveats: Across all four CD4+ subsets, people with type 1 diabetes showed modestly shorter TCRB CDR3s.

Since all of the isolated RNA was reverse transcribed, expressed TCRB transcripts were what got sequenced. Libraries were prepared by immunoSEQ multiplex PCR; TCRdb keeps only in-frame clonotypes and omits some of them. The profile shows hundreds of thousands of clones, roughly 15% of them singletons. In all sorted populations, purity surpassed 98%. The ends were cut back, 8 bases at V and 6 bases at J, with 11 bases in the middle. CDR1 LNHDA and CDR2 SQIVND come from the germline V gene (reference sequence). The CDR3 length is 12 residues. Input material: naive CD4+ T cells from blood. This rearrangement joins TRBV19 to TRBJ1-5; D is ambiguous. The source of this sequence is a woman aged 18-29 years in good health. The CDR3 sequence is CASQYNSQPQHF. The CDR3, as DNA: TGTGCCAGTCAGTATAATAGTCAGCCCCAGCATTTT. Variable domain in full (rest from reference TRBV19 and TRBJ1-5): DGGITQSPKYLFRKEGQNVTLSCEQNLNHDAMYWYRQDPGQGLRLIYYSQIVNDFQKGDIAEGYSVSREKKESFPLTVTSAQKNPTAFYLCASQYNSQPQHFGDGTRLSIL.